This T cell receptor beta chain is from a study of T cell responses to AZD1222 COVID-19 vaccine. Method: immunoSEQ multiplex PCR; TCRdb's copy keeps in-frame clones and lacks some. The sample includes 90,000 to 120,000 clones, about 85% of them seen just once. Pooling covered second doses at about 4 or about 12 weeks. Per the germline V gene, CDR1 is SGHDT and CDR2 is YYEEEE. V gave up 1 base and J gave up 4 bases; unmatched junction bases: 5. The CDR3 has 15 residues. The study, taken as a whole, reports: Unmutated regions of variants are reportedly targeted by nearly half of spike-specific TCRs. Donors skewed white British and female; clonal diversity was possibly underestimated.

In the case of this clone: What it binds is unknown.

This TCR derives from an adult who received the AZD1222 COVID-19 vaccine. The material was peripheral blood, obtained 28 days after the second AZD1222 dose. The chain uses TRBV5-6 and TRBJ2-3; 8 bases align to TRBD1. CDR3 amino acids: CASSLWSGGADTQYF. In DNA form, the CDR3 reads TGTGCCAGCAGCTTGTGGTCAGGGGGCGCAGATACGCAGTATTTT.